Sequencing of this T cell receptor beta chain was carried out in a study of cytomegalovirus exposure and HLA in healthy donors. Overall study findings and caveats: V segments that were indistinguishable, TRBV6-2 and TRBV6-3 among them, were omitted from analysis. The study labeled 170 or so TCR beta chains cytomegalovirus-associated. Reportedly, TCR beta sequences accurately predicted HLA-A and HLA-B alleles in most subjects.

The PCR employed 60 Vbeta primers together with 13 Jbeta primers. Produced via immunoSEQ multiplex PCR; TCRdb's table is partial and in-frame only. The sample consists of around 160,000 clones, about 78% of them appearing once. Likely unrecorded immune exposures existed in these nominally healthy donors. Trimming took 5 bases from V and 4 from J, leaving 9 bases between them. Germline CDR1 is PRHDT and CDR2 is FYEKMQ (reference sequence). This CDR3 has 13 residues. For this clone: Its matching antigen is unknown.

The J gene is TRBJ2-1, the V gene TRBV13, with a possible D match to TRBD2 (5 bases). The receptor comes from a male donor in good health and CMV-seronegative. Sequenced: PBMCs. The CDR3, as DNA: TGTGCCAGCAGCCCGAGGGTTTACAATGAGCAGTTCTTC. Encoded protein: CASSPRVYNEQFF.